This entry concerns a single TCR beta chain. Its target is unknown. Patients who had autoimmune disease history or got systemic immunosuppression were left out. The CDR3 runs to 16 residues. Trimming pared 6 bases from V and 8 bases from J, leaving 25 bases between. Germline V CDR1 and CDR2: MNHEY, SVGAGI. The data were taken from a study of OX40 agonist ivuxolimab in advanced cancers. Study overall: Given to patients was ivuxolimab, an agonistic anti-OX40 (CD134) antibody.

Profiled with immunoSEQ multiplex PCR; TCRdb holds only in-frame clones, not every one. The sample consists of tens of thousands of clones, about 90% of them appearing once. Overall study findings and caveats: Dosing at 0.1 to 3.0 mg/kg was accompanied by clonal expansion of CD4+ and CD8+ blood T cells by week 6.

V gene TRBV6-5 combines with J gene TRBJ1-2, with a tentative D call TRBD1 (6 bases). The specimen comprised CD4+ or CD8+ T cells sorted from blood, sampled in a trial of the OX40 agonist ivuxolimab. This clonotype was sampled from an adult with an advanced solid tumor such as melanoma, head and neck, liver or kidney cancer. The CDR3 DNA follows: TGTGCCAGCAGCTACGGGGCCAGGGGCCCCGAGGGAGGCTACACCTTC. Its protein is CASSYGARGPEGGYTF.